This T cell receptor beta chain emerged from a study of T cells in women clearing cervical HPV infection. The method was immunoSEQ multiplex PCR; TCRdb's version includes in-frame clones alone and lacks a portion of them. The sample has 30,000 to 40,000 clones. The sequencing input was blood buffy coat. The TCR was taken from a woman aged 18 to 69 with a cervical HPV16 infection that either progressed to CIN3+ or cleared (not recorded which).

The sequenced CDR3 bases are TGTGCCAGTAAAGTGGCGGGGTTGGAAGATACG. Its translation is CASKVAGLEDT. The whole CDR3 sequence reads CASKVAGLEDTQYF. V and J are TRBV5-4 and TRBJ2-3; TRBD2 might be the D (6 bases). The CDR3 end is not reached by the read, which stops 3 residues before it; the germline J gene fills it in. From germline, CDR1 is SGHNT and CDR2 YYREEE (reference sequence). The CDR3 spans 14 residues. Trimming pared 8 bases from V and 5 bases from J, leaving 18 bases between.